The text below deals with one T cell receptor (beta chain). The sample originates from a study of blood T cell repertoires in COVID-19. Profiling relied on immunoSEQ multiplex PCR, and the TCRdb table lists in-frame clones only, not all of them. The repertoire includes some 80,000 clones, 79% of them detected once, and approximately 5% sits in the top ten. Trimming shortened V by 4 bases and J by 8 bases, and 22 bases separated the two germline ends. There are 16 residues in the CDR3. Germline assignment: CDR1 SGHRS and CDR2 YFSETQ. The chain carries TRBV5-1 and TRBJ1-3, with a possible D match to TRBD1 (5 bases). The specimen sequenced was peripheral blood. The receptor was isolated from a woman aged 80 or older with active or convalescent COVID-19. The CDR3 DNA sequence: TGCGCCAGCAGCCCTGGAGTTGGGGCAGGTGGGGACACCATATATTTT. It codes for CASSPGVGAGGDTIYF.